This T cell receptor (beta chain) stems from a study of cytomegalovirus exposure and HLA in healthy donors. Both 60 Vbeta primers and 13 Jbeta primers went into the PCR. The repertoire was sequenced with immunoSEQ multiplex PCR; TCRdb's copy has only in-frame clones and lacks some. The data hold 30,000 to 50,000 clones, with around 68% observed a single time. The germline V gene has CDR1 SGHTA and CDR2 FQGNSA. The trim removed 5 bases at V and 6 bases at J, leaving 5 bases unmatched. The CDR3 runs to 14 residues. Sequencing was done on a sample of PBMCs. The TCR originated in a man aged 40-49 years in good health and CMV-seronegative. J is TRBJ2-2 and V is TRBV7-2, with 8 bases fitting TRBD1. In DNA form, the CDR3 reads TGTGCCAGCAGCGCCTTGACAGGGGCCGGGGAGCTGTTTTTT. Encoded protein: CASSALTGAGELFF.